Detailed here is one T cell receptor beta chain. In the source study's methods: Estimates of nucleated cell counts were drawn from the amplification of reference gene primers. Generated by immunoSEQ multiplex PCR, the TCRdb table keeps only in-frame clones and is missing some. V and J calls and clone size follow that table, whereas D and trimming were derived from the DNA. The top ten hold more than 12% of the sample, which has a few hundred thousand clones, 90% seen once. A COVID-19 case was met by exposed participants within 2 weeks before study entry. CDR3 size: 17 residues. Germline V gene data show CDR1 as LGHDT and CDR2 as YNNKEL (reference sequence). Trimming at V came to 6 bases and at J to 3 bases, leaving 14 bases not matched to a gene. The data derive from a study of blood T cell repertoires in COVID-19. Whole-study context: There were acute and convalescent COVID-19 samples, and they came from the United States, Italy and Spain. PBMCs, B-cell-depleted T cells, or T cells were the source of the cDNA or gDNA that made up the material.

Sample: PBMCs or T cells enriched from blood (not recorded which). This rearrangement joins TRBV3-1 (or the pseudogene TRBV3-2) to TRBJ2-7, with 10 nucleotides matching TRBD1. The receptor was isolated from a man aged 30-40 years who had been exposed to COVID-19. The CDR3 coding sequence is TGTGCCAGCAGGGGTGTGGGGCGGGACAGGGGTGTCTACGAGCAGTACTTC. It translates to CASRGVGRDRGVYEQYF.